A single sample gave rise to the 7 T cell receptor beta chains below, sequenced in a study of shared clonotypes between healthy human individuals. Assay: immunoSEQ multiplex PCR; the TCRdb copy retains only in-frame clones and omits some. The table lists 300,000 or so clones, about 74% of them singletons. What was sequenced was memory CD4+ T cells sorted from blood. The subset: CD45RA-negative fraction. The receptor source for this set is a man between 25 and 39 years old in good health.

V is TRBV30 and J is TRBJ1-5; TRBD1 might be the D (6 bases). CDR3 length: 13 amino acids. CDR1 is GTSNPN and CDR2 is SVGIG in the germline V gene (reference sequence). V lost 3 bases, J lost 6 bases, and 12 bases lay in between. Here the CDR3 DNA reads TGTGCCTGGAGACAACAGGGAGCTCAGCCCCAGCATTTT. Translation: CAWRQQGAQPQHF.

Regarding this clone: A much larger clone lies one base from this, so it may be a read error. The sample contains more than one DNA sequence encoding this CDR3. The gene calls are TRBV5-1 and TRBJ2-7; D gene unclear. The CDR3 runs 13 residues. The germline V and J ends were trimmed by 0 bases and 1 base, with 5 bases remaining between them. Germline V gene data show CDR1 as SGHRS and CDR2 as YFSETQ. CDR3 bases: TGCGCCAGCAGCTTGGAAGTTTCCTACGAGCAGTACTTC. Translation gives CASSLEVSYEQYF. The full variable domain, with the rest looked up from reference TRBV5-1 and TRBJ2-7, is KAGVTQTPRYLIKTRGQQVTLSCSPISGHRSVSWYQQTPGQGLQFLFEYFSETQRNKGNFPGRFSGRQFSNSRSEMNVSTLELGDSALYLCASSLEVSYEQYFGPGTRLTVT.

This clone has just one count. The chain couples TRBV5-5 to TRBJ2-7, with 9 nucleotides matching TRBD1. CDR1 is SGHKS and CDR2 is YYEKEE in the germline V gene (reference sequence). CDR3 size: 13 residues. With 4 bases clipped from V and 7 bases from J, the junction kept 6 bases outside the gene matches. CDR3 protein: CASSQDRGGEQYF. In DNA form, the CDR3 reads TGTGCCAGCAGCCAGGACAGGGGAGGGGAGCAGTACTTC.

The sample holds a few counts of this clone. The chain uses TRBV27 and TRBJ2-1; a weak D match, TRBD2 (5 bases). Deletions cut 5 bases from V and 8 bases from J, with 10 bases between. The germline V gene has CDR1 MNHEY and CDR2 SMNVEV (reference sequence). There are 12 residues in the CDR3. The CDR3 DNA follows: TGTGCCAGCAGTAAACTAGGTCATGAGCAGTTCTTC. It encodes CASSKLGHEQFF.

Note on this clone: A far more abundant clone sits one base away, making this likely a read error. The sample contains more than one DNA sequence encoding this CDR3. V gene TRBV18 combines with J gene TRBJ2-6; TRBD1 might be the D (5 bases). The length of the CDR3 is 16 residues. Germline CDR1 KGHSH, CDR2 LQKENI. The CDR3: CASSSKTGSGANVLTF. The CDR3 coding sequence is TGTGCCAGCTCATCAAAAACTGGCTCTGGGGCTAACGTCCTGACTTTC.

V usage is TRBV5-5 and J usage is TRBJ1-5; D is uncertain. V lost 0 bases and J lost 6, with 10 bases in between. Germline V gene sequence: CDR1 SGHKS, CDR2 YYEKEE (reference sequence). This CDR3 is built from 14 residues. Here the CDR3 DNA reads TGTGCCAGCAGCTTGGGAGCCCTAAGTCAGCCCCAGCATTTT. This codes for CASSLGALSQPQHF.

This chain connects TRBV29-1 to TRBJ2-5; 13 nucleotides match TRBD2. The V and J ends lost 7 bases and 4 bases, in that order; junction bases with no gene match: 9. This CDR3 comprises 15 residues. Germline-derived CDR1 and CDR2 are SQVTM and ANQGSEA. The DNA for the CDR3 is TGCAGCGCCGTTGGACTAGCGGGAGTCTCAGAGACCCAGTACTTC. Its translation is CSAVGLAGVSETQYF.